This TCR beta chain comes out of a study of T cell repertoires in cytomegalovirus infection. Germline V gene data show CDR1 as DFQATT and CDR2 as SNEGSKA (reference sequence). The CDR3 sequence is 13 residues long. With V trimmed by 5 bases and J by 2 bases, 4 bases remained unmatched. Regarding this clonotype: Antigen specificity is unknown.

TCRdb called the reads again in MiXCR, with one record for every CDR3 protein. Of about 570,000 distinct CDR3 sequences listed, just under 40% are singletons. Study-wide findings and caveats: Carriage of CMV together with the relevant HLA was identifiable through cumulative public TCR beta family frequency. Dominant in the ex vivo response were TCR beta clonotypes restricted by HLA-C and specific for CMV.

This material consisted of cultured PBMCs, taken from culture after CMV antigen stimulation. This chain connects TRBV20-1 to TRBJ2-5; 8 nucleotides line up with TRBD1. This TCR was sampled from a human donor in good health (CMV status not recorded). Some clones in this sample may be carry-over from other donors' samples. The CDR3 DNA follows: TGCAGTGCTCCCGGGACAGGTCAAGAGACCCAGTACTTC. Translated, it gives CSAPGTGQETQYF.